This is a list of T cell receptor beta chains from one sample in a study of blood T cell repertoires in COVID-19. The table came from immunoSEQ multiplex PCR; TCRdb's copy has only in-frame clones and leaves some out. Seen here are approximately 100,000 clones, roughly 92% observed once, and the top ten hold approximately 5.7%. The sequencing sample was made of peripheral blood. The receptors were gathered from a man in his fifties or sixties with active COVID-19. The CDR3 runs from the conserved cysteine through the conserved F or W. D genes are given only for firm matches. Size is stated for part of the rows, as once, few or many counts, or as a class when the clone is expanded.

CASSFPSVYNEQFF TGTGCCAGCAGTTTCCCTAGCGTCTACAATGAGCAGTTCTTC NA TRBJ2-1 NA TRBV6-2/TRBV6-3
CASSLEGVSEAFF TGCGCCAGCAGCTTGGAAGGGGTCTCTGAAGCTTTCTTT NA TRBJ1-1 NA TRBV5-1
CASSAQGAPNEKLFF TGTGCCAGCAGTGCACAGGGGGCGCCTAATGAAAAACTGTTTTTT TRBD1 TRBJ1-4 NA TRBV2
CASSPRVGQNTEAFF TGTGCCAGCAGCCCCCGGGTGGGGCAGAACACTGAAGCTTTCTTT NA TRBJ1-1 NA TRBV3-1/TRBV3-2
CASSSGQAPEQYF TGCGCCAGCAGCTCGGGACAGGCGCCCGAGCAGTACTTC TRBD1 TRBJ2-7 NA TRBV5-1
CASSVYRGWDTGELFF TGTGCCAGCAGCGTTTACAGGGGGTGGGACACCGGGGAGCTGTTTTTT TRBD1 TRBJ2-2 NA TRBV5-6
CASNRRPHWEQYF TGCGCCAGCAATAGGAGACCCCATTGGGAGCAGTACTTC NA TRBJ2-7 NA TRBV23-1
CASSPTDSSDTQYF TGCGCCAGCAGCCCCACGGACTCCTCAGATACGCAGTATTTT NA TRBJ2-3 NA TRBV5-1
CASSGQGVQGGSEAFF TGTGCCAGTAGTGGACAGGGGGTCCAGGGCGGATCTGAAGCTTTCTTT TRBD1 TRBJ1-1 NA TRBV19
CASSQGVGNQPQHF TGTGCCAGCAGTCAGGGGGTTGGCAATCAGCCCCAGCATTTT TRBD1 TRBJ1-5 NA TRBV28
CAARLAANNEQFF TGTGCCGCCCGACTAGCGGCAAACAATGAGCAGTTCTTC TRBD2 TRBJ2-1 NA TRBV30
CATSGGKREQYF TGTGCCACCTCCGGGGGAAAGCGGGAGCAGTACTTC NA TRBJ2-7 NA TRBV28
CASRIDRVSYEQYF TGTGCCAGCAGGATCGACAGGGTTTCCTACGAGCAGTACTTC TRBD1 TRBJ2-7 once TRBV2
CATSDDLPGYLDTQYF TGTGCCACCAGTGATGACCTACCAGGATATCTGGATACGCAGTATTTT NA TRBJ2-3 NA TRBV24-1
CASSASGTHTDTQYF TGTGCCAGCTCAGCGTCCGGGACTCACACAGATACGCAGTATTTT NA TRBJ2-3 NA TRBV18
CASRRQVQGQSGELFF TGTGCCAGCAGGAGACAGGTCCAAGGGCAATCCGGGGAGCTGTTTTTT NA TRBJ2-2 NA TRBV27
CASSAPGVSTDTQYF TGTGCCAGTAGTGCGCCGGGGGTGAGCACAGATACGCAGTATTTT NA TRBJ2-3 NA TRBV19
CAWSVLVTGGAVTEAFF TGTGCCTGGAGTGTACTTGTGACAGGGGGCGCGGTCACTGAAGCTTTCTTT TRBD1 TRBJ1-1 NA TRBV30
CATSRDHTGNTEAFF TGTGCCACCAGCAGAGATCACACGGGGAACACTGAAGCTTTCTTT NA TRBJ1-1 NA TRBV15
CASSESLGGGQPQHF TGTGCCAGCAGTGAATCCCTGGGGGGTGGGCAGCCCCAGCATTTT NA TRBJ1-5 NA TRBV6-1
CASSLGQGSHTGELFF TGTGCCAGCAGCTTGGGGCAGGGGTCGCACACCGGGGAGCTGTTTTTT NA TRBJ2-2 NA TRBV5-6
CATSMDSGSYGTTDTQYF TGTGCCACCAGTATGGATAGCGGGAGCTATGGGACCACAGATACGCAGTATTTT TRBD2 TRBJ2-3 NA TRBV15
CASSLGTGGRETQYF TGTGCCAGCAGTCTAGGGACAGGGGGTAGGGAGACCCAGTACTTC TRBD1 TRBJ2-5 NA TRBV28
CASSWGTESNEKLFF TGCGCCAGCAGCTGGGGCACAGAGAGTAATGAAAAACTGTTTTTT NA TRBJ1-4 NA TRBV5-1
CASSESTGDDEKLFF TGTGCCAGCAGCGAATCGACAGGGGATGATGAAAAACTGTTTTTT TRBD1 TRBJ1-4 few TRBV9
CASSESAPSYNEQFF TGCGCCAGCAGTGAGTCTGCGCCGAGTTACAATGAGCAGTTCTTC NA TRBJ2-1 NA TRBV10-1
CASSLSLDVNEQFF TGTGCCAGCAGTTTATCCCTAGATGTCAATGAGCAGTTCTTC NA TRBJ2-1 NA TRBV27
CASSEDDRFTEAFF TGTGCCAGCAGCGAAGACGACAGGTTCACTGAAGCTTTCTTT NA TRBJ1-1 NA TRBV7-9
CASSAIAGVHEQYF TGTGCCAGCAGTGCAATAGCGGGAGTTCACGAGCAGTACTTC TRBD2 TRBJ2-7 NA TRBV2
CASRHNGLGMVAGGPSSYEQYF TGTGCCAGCAGACATAACGGACTGGGGATGGTAGCGGGAGGGCCGAGCTCCTACGAGCAGTACTTC TRBD2 TRBJ2-7 NA TRBV27
CASTRTGEGREQYF TGTGCCAGCACCCGGACAGGGGAAGGGAGGGAGCAGTACTTC TRBD1 TRBJ2-7 NA TRBV28
CATSSLAGVTGELFF TGTGCCACCAGCTCACTAGCGGGAGTCACCGGGGAGCTGTTTTTT TRBD2 TRBJ2-2 NA TRBV15
CASSEGGEPNEKLFF TGTGCCAGCAGCGAGGGAGGGGAGCCTAATGAAAAACTGTTTTTT NA TRBJ1-4 NA TRBV9
CASSGQLNTEAFF TGTGCCAGCAGCGGACAGTTGAACACTGAAGCTTTCTTT NA TRBJ1-1 NA TRBV11-2
CASSSLGLGEETQYF TGTGCCAGCAGTTCCCTTGGCCTAGGGGAAGAGACCCAGTACTTC NA TRBJ2-5 NA TRBV5-4
CASSPGPDEVEKLFF TGTGCCAGCAGCCCCGGCCCAGACGAGGTGGAAAAACTGTTTTTT NA TRBJ1-4 NA TRBV11-2
CAWSLGSVWYGYTF TGTGCCTGGAGCCTCGGGTCCGTCTGGTATGGCTACACCTTC NA TRBJ1-2 NA TRBV30
CASSKADNGNEKLFF TGTGCCAGCAGTAAGGCCGATAACGGGAATGAAAAACTGTTTTTT NA TRBJ1-4 NA TRBV6-5
CATSTRTANEQFF TGTGCCACCAGCACTCGGACTGCGAATGAGCAGTTCTTC NA TRBJ2-1 NA TRBV15